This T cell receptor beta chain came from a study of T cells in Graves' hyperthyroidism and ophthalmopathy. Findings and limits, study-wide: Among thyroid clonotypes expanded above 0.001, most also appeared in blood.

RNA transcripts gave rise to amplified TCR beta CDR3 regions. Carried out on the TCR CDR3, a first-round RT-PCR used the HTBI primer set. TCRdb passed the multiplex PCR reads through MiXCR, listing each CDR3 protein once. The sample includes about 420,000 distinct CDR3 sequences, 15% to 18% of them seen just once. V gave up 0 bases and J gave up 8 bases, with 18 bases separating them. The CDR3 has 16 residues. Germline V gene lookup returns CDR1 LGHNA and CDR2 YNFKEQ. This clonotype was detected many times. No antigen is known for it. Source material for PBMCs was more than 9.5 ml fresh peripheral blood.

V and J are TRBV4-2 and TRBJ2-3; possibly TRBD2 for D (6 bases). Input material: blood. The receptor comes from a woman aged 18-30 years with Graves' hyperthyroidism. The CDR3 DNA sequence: TGTGCCAGCAGCCAAGATCTCCTAACGGGAGATGGTACGCAGTATTTT. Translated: CASSQDLLTGDGTQYF.